A selection of T cell receptor beta chains follows, all from one sample in a study of T cells after yellow fever vaccination. MiXCR was run by TCRdb on the 5' RACE reads, yielding one entry per CDR3 protein. The data hold 250,000 to 350,000 distinct CDR3 sequences, with approximately 10% observed a single time. The sample consisted of CD4+ T cells sorted from PBMCs, taken 5 days after the yellow fever booster vaccination. Source of these receptors: a man aged 18 to 29 who received the YFV17D yellow fever vaccine. Both conserved end residues are part of each CDR3. A D gene is named only where the DNA matches it firmly. Clone size is not always given. Where it is, it says once, few, many or a class for expanded clones.

>.|TRBV3-1|TRBJ1-1|14|.
CASSPRWEGDSAFF
TGTGCCAGCAGCCCCCGGTGGGAGGGGGACTCAGCTTTCTTT
>.|TRBV5-4|TRBJ1-2|14|.
CASSPKDESYGYTF
TGTGCCAGCAGCCCGAAGGATGAGAGCTATGGCTACACCTTC
>few|TRBV7-9|TRBJ2-1|14|TRBD1
CASHRDRYNAEQFF
TGTGCCAGTCACCGGGACAGATACAATGCGGAGCAGTTCTTC
>few|TRBV12-3/TRBV12-4|TRBJ2-4|16|.
CASSPQNALAKNIQYF
TGTGCCAGCAGCCCTCAGAACGCCTTAGCCAAAAACATTCAGTACTTC
>.|TRBV19|TRBJ2-2|14|TRBD1
CAGGRQGGTGELFF
TGTGCCGGAGGCAGACAGGGCGGGACCGGGGAGCTGTTTTTT
>.|TRBV18|TRBJ2-3|12|.
CASSPPPGTQYF
TGTGCCAGCTCGCCCCCACCCGGTACGCAGTATTTT
>many|TRBV5-1|TRBJ2-5|17|TRBD1
CASSLGAGGNYQETQYF
TGCGCCAGCAGCTTAGGGGCAGGGGGCAATTACCAAGAGACCCAGTACTTC
>.|TRBV7-7|TRBJ2-7|15|TRBD1
CASSRGQGALYEQYF
TGTGCCAGCAGTCGAGGACAGGGGGCTCTCTACGAGCAGTACTTC
>many|TRBV5-1|TRBJ2-1|14|TRBD2
CASSGGGPGDEQFF
TGCGCCAGCAGTGGCGGGGGGCCGGGGGATGAGCAGTTCTTC
>.|TRBV18|TRBJ1-5|15|TRBD1
CASSRTGQGNQPQHF
TGTGCCAGCTCACGAACGGGACAGGGCAATCAGCCCCAGCATTTT
>few|TRBV6-5|TRBJ2-6|16|.
CASSRTDPSGANVLTF
TGTGCCAGCAGCCGGACAGATCCCTCTGGGGCCAACGTCCTGACTTTC
>.|TRBV12-3/TRBV12-4|TRBJ2-5|17|TRBD2
CASSSGLAGWLGETQYF
TGTGCCAGCAGTTCCGGACTAGCGGGGTGGCTGGGAGAGACCCAGTACTTC
>.|TRBV6-5|TRBJ1-2|14|TRBD1
CASTSPDREGGYTF
TGTGCCAGCACCAGTCCGGACAGGGAGGGTGGCTACACCTTC
>.|TRBV24-1|TRBJ2-1|14|TRBD2
CATSGEGPGHEQFF
TGTGCCACCAGTGGGGAGGGTCCCGGCCATGAGCAGTTCTTC
>few|TRBV12-3/TRBV12-4|TRBJ2-1|17|.
CASTGDRNSARDNEQFF
TGTGCCAGCACCGGGGATAGGAACTCGGCTAGGGACAATGAGCAGTTCTTC
>.|TRBV10-2|TRBJ1-5|12|.
CASRAGNQPQHF
TGCGCCAGCAGAGCTGGCAATCAGCCCCAGCATTTT
>few|TRBV7-6|TRBJ1-1|14|.
CASSLVGADTEAFF
TGTGCCAGCAGCTTAGTCGGGGCGGACACTGAAGCTTTCTTT
>few|TRBV7-8|TRBJ1-3|17|.
CASSLVAPREAGNTIYF
TGTGCCAGCAGCTTAGTGGCCCCTAGGGAGGCTGGAAACACCATATATTTT
>.|TRBV5-1|TRBJ2-5|16|TRBD1
CASHSPSGGAGETQYF
TGCGCCAGCCACTCTCCCTCAGGGGGCGCAGGGGAGACCCAGTACTTC
>many|TRBV5-1|TRBJ2-7|15|.
CASSLAWLDSYEQYF
TGCGCCAGCAGCTTGGCCTGGCTGGACTCCTACGAGCAGTACTTC
>.|TRBV19|TRBJ2-7|15|TRBD2
CASSASGGGSYEQYF
TGTGCCAGTAGCGCTAGCGGGGGAGGTTCCTACGAGCAGTACTTC
>few|TRBV7-2|TRBJ2-3|16|TRBD2
CASSFQRGEQTDTQYF
TGTGCCAGCAGCTTTCAGCGGGGGGAGCAAACAGATACGCAGTATTTT
>many|TRBV5-1|TRBJ2-5|18|.
CASSWTTPTAGVQETQYF
TGCGCCAGCAGTTGGACGACTCCGACCGCGGGCGTCCAAGAGACCCAGTACTTC
>many|TRBV4-1|TRBJ2-6|16|.
CASSRYVRSGANVLTF
TGCGCCAGCAGCCGGTATGTTCGCTCTGGGGCCAACGTCCTGACTTTC